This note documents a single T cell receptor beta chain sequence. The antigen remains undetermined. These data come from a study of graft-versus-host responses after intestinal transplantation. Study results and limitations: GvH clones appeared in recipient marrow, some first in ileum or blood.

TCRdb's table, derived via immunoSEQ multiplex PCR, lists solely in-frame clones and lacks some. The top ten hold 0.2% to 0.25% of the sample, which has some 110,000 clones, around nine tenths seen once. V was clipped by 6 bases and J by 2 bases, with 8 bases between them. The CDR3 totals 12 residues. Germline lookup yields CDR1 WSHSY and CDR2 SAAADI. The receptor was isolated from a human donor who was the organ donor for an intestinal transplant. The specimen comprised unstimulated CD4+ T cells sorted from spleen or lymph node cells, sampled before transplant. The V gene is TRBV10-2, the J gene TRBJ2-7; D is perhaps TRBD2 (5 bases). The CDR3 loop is CASSGITYEQYF. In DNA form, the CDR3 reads TGCGCCAGCAGCGGGATAACCTACGAGCAGTACTTC.